What follows are 7 T cell receptor beta chains derived from one specimen sequenced in a study of cytomegalovirus exposure and HLA in healthy donors. Assay: immunoSEQ multiplex PCR; the TCRdb copy retains only in-frame clones and omits some. Found here are fewer than 250,000 clones, around 87% of them singletons; the top ten hold 2.6%. Sequences were obtained from PBMCs. These receptor sequences come from a man younger than 35 in good health and CMV-seronegative.

This chain links TRBV27 with TRBJ2-7, with 7 bases matching TRBD1. After removal of 2 bases from V and 0 bases from J, the junction contained 4 bases not matched to a gene. Germline CDR1 and CDR2: MNHEY and SMNVEV (reference sequence). The CDR3 covers 15 residues. For the CDR3, the DNA is TGTGCCAGCAGTTTAAAGGGGGCAAACTCCTACGAGCAGTACTTC. This sequence encodes CASSLKGANSYEQYF.

The chain carries TRBV9 and TRBJ2-5, with TRBD2 as a possible D gene (6 bases). Germline V gene sequence: CDR1 SGDLS, CDR2 YYNGEE. This CDR3 spans 17 amino acids. Trimming pared 1 base from V and 4 bases from J, leaving 20 bases between. The chain's CDR3 is CASSVSPLRDLGETQYF. Here the CDR3 DNA reads TGTGCCAGCAGCGTATCCCCCTTGCGGGATCTGGGAGAGACCCAGTACTTC.

V and J are TRBV7-9 and TRBJ2-2; TRBD2 matches 8 bases. The junction had 8 bases not matched to a gene; V was cut back by 1 base and J by 4 bases. The CDR3 runs to 17 residues. The germline V gene encodes CDR1 SEHNR and CDR2 FQNEAQ (reference sequence). CDR3 sequence reads: CASSLVLAGAGTGELFF. In DNA form, the CDR3 reads TGTGCCAGCAGCTTAGTCCTAGCGGGTGCTGGCACCGGGGAGCTGTTTTTT. The full variable domain, its missing parts supplied by reference TRBV7-9 and TRBJ2-2, is DTGVSQNPRHKITKRGQNVTFRCDPISEHNRLYWYRQTLGQGPEFLTYFQNEAQLEKSRLLSDRFSAERPKGSFSTLEIQRTEQGDSAMYLCASSLVLAGAGTGELFFGEGSRLTVL.

A few counts support this clone. The J gene is TRBJ1-5, the V gene TRBV2; possible D gene TRBD1, 5 bases. The CDR3 has 13 amino acids. The V end was cut by 6 bases, the J end by 7 bases, with 13 bases between. Germline-derived CDR1 and CDR2 are SNHLY and FYNNEI. The CDR3 DNA sequence: TGTGCCAGCAGGGGGCTCGCAGGACAGCCCCAGCATTTT. Protein: CASRGLAGQPQHF.

This clone was counted only a few times. The genes are TRBV9 and TRBJ2-6; the match to TRBD2 covers 8 bases. CDR1 SGDLS and CDR2 YYNGEE come from the germline V gene. The CDR3 has 20 amino acids. Trimming took 3 bases from V and 0 from J; bases not matched to a gene: 14. The CDR3 here is CASSADPTGLDGSGANVLTF. Here the CDR3 DNA reads TGTGCCAGCAGCGCAGACCCAACGGGACTAGATGGCTCTGGGGCCAACGTCCTGACTTTC.

This clone has a handful of counts. The chain is built from TRBV6-6 and TRBJ1-5; D perhaps matches TRBD1 (6 bases). Trimming stripped 6 bases from V and 2 bases from J, with 14 bases between. The CDR3 extends over 15 amino acids. The germline V gene encodes CDR1 MNHNY and CDR2 SVGAGI (reference sequence). CDR3 sequence: CASRPTEGGNQPQHF. DNA of the CDR3: TGTGCCAGCAGACCAACAGAGGGGGGCAATCAGCCCCAGCATTTT.

The chain links TRBV5-6 to TRBJ2-7; 7 bases match TRBD1. The germline V gene has CDR1 SGHDT and CDR2 YYEEEE. This CDR3 region has 15 residues. V lost 2 bases to trimming and J lost 2 bases; unmatched junction nucleotides: 7. CDR3 in DNA: TGTGCCAGCAGCTTTTCCGGGACAGCAACCTACGAGCAGTACTTC. Amino acids: CASSFSGTATYEQYF.